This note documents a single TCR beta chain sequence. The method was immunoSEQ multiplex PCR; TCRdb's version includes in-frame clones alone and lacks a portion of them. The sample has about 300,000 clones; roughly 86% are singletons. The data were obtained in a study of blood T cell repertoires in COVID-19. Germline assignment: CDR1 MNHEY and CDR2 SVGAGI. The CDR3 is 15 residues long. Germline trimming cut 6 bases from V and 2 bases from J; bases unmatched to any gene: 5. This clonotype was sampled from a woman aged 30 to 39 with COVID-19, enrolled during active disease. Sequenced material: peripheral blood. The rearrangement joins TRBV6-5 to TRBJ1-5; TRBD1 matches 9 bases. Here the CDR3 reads CASRSGTGRNQPQHF. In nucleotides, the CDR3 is TGTGCCAGCAGGTCCGGGACAGGGCGCAATCAGCCCCAGCATTTT.